This TCR beta chain was sequenced in a study of blood T cell repertoires in COVID-19. About the research overall: T cells, B-cell-depleted T cells, or PBMCs provided the cDNA or gDNA that served as material.

V lost 4 bases and J 5 bases, leaving 12 bases between the germline ends. Germline CDR1 is SGHRS and CDR2 is YFSETQ. The CDR3 sequence is 13 residues long. Original handling: Reference gene primer amplification yielded estimated nucleated cell counts. Assay used: immunoSEQ multiplex PCR; TCRdb lists only in-frame clones, some missing. V and J calls and clone size follow that table, whereas D and trimming were derived from the DNA. The repertoire has 200,000 to 300,000 clones, roughly 88% of them found once; the top ten carry roughly 6.2%. As regards this clone: Other nucleotide sequences from this sample produce the same CDR3.

This receptor was identified in a woman older than 75 with COVID-19, enrolled during active disease. The chain couples TRBV5-1 to TRBJ2-5, with D maybe TRBD2 (7 bases). The sample taken for sequencing was peripheral blood. The CDR3 DNA follows: TGCGCCAGCAGCCTAGGGGGGGCGGAGACCCAGTACTTC. Translating gives CASSLGGAETQYF. The whole variable domain, filled in from reference TRBV5-1 and TRBJ2-5, reads KAGVTQTPRYLIKTRGQQVTLSCSPISGHRSVSWYQQTPGQGLQFLFEYFSETQRNKGNFPGRFSGRQFSNSRSEMNVSTLELGDSALYLCASSLGGAETQYFGPGTRLLVL.